Below are 25 T cell receptor beta chains sequenced from a single sample in a study of cytomegalovirus exposure and HLA in healthy donors. Primers: 60 Vbeta forward and 13 Jbeta reverse. Measured with immunoSEQ multiplex PCR; TCRdb has only the in-frame clones, and not every one. The table shows about 200,000 clones, with 80% to 90% occurring only once. Sequenced input: PBMCs. These receptors came from a man under 40 in good health and CMV-seronegative.

The rearrangement joins TRBV14 to TRBJ2-2; D may be TRBD2 (5 bases). Germline-derived CDR1 and CDR2 are SGHDN and FVKESK. The CDR3 has 16 residues. Trimming stripped 1 base from V and 5 bases from J, with 14 bases between. This chain's CDR3 is CASSQGAWEPTGELFF. The CDR3 region has the DNA TGTGCCAGCAGCCAAGGGGCTTGGGAGCCTACCGGGGAGCTGTTTTTT.

This chain connects TRBV7-8 to TRBJ2-3; no clear D. The CDR3 contains 13 residues. V was pared by 3 bases and J by 9 bases, with 13 bases between. Germline V gives CDR1 SGHVS, CDR2 FQNEAQ. The CDR3, as DNA: TGTGCCAGCAGCTTCCCGCCCGAGGAGACGCAGTATTTT. This sequence encodes CASSFPPEETQYF.

The chain joins TRBV7-3 to TRBJ2-7; D not resolved. The V end was cut by 2 bases, the J end by 4 bases, with 12 bases between. This CDR3 has 14 amino acids. Germline V gene sequence: CDR1 SGHTA, CDR2 FQGTGA. The CDR3 sequence is CASSLSNSGYEQYF. The CDR3 DNA reads as TGTGCCAGCAGCTTATCTAACTCCGGGTACGAGCAGTACTTC. Complete variable domain (other parts from reference TRBV7-3 and TRBJ2-7): GAGVSQTPSNKVTEKGKYVELRCDPISGHTALYWYRQSLGQGPEFLIYFQGTGAADDSGLPNDRFFAVRPEGSVSTLKIQRTERGDSAVYLCASSLSNSGYEQYFGPGTRLTVT.

This chain's CDR3 is CASSLPGLAGLSRETQYF. CDR3 nucleotide sequence: TGTGCCAGCAGTTTACCGGGACTAGCGGGACTATCCCGAGAGACCCAGTACTTC. This chain joins TRBV28 and TRBJ2-5; TRBD2 matches 13 bases. J was trimmed by 4 bases and V by 2 bases; bases with no gene match: 10. CDR1 MDHEN and CDR2 SYDVKM come from the germline V gene. The CDR3 is 18 amino acids.

The chain is built from TRBV7-3 and TRBJ2-1, with D tentatively TRBD1 (5 bases). CDR3 length: 14 residues. Trimming pared 8 bases from V and 2 bases from J, leaving 13 bases between. CDR1 and CDR2 from the germline V gene are SGHTA and FQGTGA. The CDR3 loop is CASSGRGPYNEQFF. Written as DNA, the CDR3 is TGTGCCAGCTCCGGTAGGGGCCCCTACAATGAGCAGTTCTTC.

In nucleotides, the CDR3 is TGTGCCAGCAGCCCGCAGAGGATCGCCAACACTGAAGCTTTCTTT. As protein: CASSPQRIANTEAFF. V gene TRBV5-6 combines with J gene TRBJ1-1; no firm D call. The CDR3 covers 15 residues. V was cut by 4 bases and J by 2 bases, with 15 bases left in between. Per the germline V gene, CDR1 is SGHDT and CDR2 is YYEEEE.

This clone was observed once. The chain is built from TRBV18 and TRBJ2-2; 7 bases align to TRBD1. The CDR3 consists of 16 residues. CDR1 KGHSH and CDR2 LQKENI come from the germline V gene. V lost 4 bases and J lost 7; bases outside the gene matches: 12. In nucleotides, the CDR3 is TGTGCCAGCTCACAGGGACAGCTGTTGTCTGGCGGGGAGCTGTTTTTT. It translates to CASSQGQLLSGGELFF.

The chain carries TRBV7-3 and TRBJ2-3, with TRBD2 matching over 10 bases. CDR1 and CDR2 from the germline V gene are SGHTA and FQGTGA. The CDR3 totals 18 residues. With V trimmed by 5 bases and J by 6 bases, 17 bases remained unmatched. The CDR3 DNA reads as TGTGCCAGCAGCCCGGCCGGGCTAGCGGGGGTTCGGGGGGATACGCAGTATTTT. Its translation: CASSPAGLAGVRGDTQYF.

The genes are TRBV13 and TRBJ1-6, with TRBD1 identical over 7 bases. The length of the CDR3 is 14 residues. The germline CDR1 and CDR2 sequences are PRHDT and FYEKMQ (reference sequence). The V and J ends lost 5 bases and 6 bases, in that order; junction bases with no gene match: 4. The CDR3 nucleotides read TGTGCCAGCAGCGTCGGGACAGTTAATTCACCCCTCCACTTT. Translating gives CASSVGTVNSPLHF. The complete variable domain, with remaining parts taken from reference TRBV13 and TRBJ1-6, reads AAGVIQSPRHLIKEKRETATLKCYPIPRHDTVYWYQQGPGQDPQFLISFYEKMQSDKGSIPDRFSAQQFSDYHSELNMSSLELGDSALYFCASSVGTVNSPLHFGNGTRLTVT.

V usage is TRBV5-1 and J usage is TRBJ2-1, with D possibly TRBD2 on 6 matching bases. The CDR3 runs to 15 residues. Germline CDR1 SGHRS, CDR2 YFSETQ. Trimming removed 4 bases at V and 3 bases at J, with 14 bases between. CDR3 in amino acids: CASSHNAGNYNEQFF. The CDR3 nucleotides read TGCGCCAGCAGCCATAATGCGGGGAACTACAATGAGCAGTTCTTC. The complete variable domain, with remaining parts taken from reference TRBV5-1 and TRBJ2-1, reads KAGVTQTPRYLIKTRGQQVTLSCSPISGHRSVSWYQQTPGQGLQFLFEYFSETQRNKGNFPGRFSGRQFSNSRSEMNVSTLELGDSALYLCASSHNAGNYNEQFFGPGTRLTVL.

In its sample, this clone was seen once. V and J are TRBV5-1 and TRBJ2-2; 9 nucleotides line up with TRBD2. Trimming cost V 0 bases and J 4 bases; bases outside gene matches: 7. In germline, CDR1 is SGHRS, CDR2 YFSETQ. This CDR3 is 17 amino acids long. The CDR3 sequence is CASSLAAGGLLTGELFF. CDR3 DNA sequence: TGCGCCAGCAGCTTGGCGGCGGGGGGGCTTCTCACCGGGGAGCTGTTTTTT.

The rearrangement links TRBV2 to TRBJ1-1; tentatively, D is TRBD1 (5 bases). The CDR3 contains 15 residues. Germline lookup yields CDR1 SNHLY and CDR2 FYNNEI. The DNA for the CDR3 is TGTGCAGGTAGCAGGGAAGGAAGAATGAACACTGAAGCTTTCTTT. Protein sequence: CAGSREGRMNTEAFF.

The V gene is TRBV6-6, the J gene TRBJ1-1; D is possibly TRBD1 (5 bases). Trimming took off 6 bases at V and 1 base at J, with 15 bases between the two ends. The CDR3 totals 15 residues. From germline, CDR1 is MNHNY and CDR2 SVGAGI (reference sequence). In DNA form, the CDR3 reads TGTGCCAGCAGCGTCCGACAGCACCAGAACACTGAAGCTTTCTTT. Protein sequence: CASSVRQHQNTEAFF.

The V gene is TRBV5-6, the J gene TRBJ2-2; 8 bases map to TRBD1. The V segment lost 1 base and the J segment 1 base; nucleotides outside the gene matches: 9. The CDR3 extends over 18 amino acids. The V gene's germline CDR1 is SGHDT and CDR2 YYEEEE. The CDR3 region is CASSLRRGLNRNTGELFF. The DNA of the CDR3 is TGTGCCAGCAGCTTGCGCAGGGGGCTGAACAGGAACACCGGGGAGCTGTTTTTT. Full variable domain (missing parts from reference TRBV5-6 and TRBJ2-2): DAGVTQSPTHLIKTRGQQVTLRCSPKSGHDTVSWYQQALGQGPQFIFQYYEEEERQRGNFPDRFSGHQFPNYSSELNVNALLLGDSALYLCASSLRRGLNRNTGELFFGEGSRLTVL.

This chain connects TRBV27 to TRBJ2-2; maybe TRBD1 (6 bases). The CDR3 is 14 residues long. CDR1 is MNHEY and CDR2 is SMNVEV in the germline V gene (reference sequence). V gave up 7 bases and J gave up 7 bases, with 16 bases separating them. The CDR3 reads CASKAAGVNGELFF. The DNA for the CDR3 is TGTGCCAGCAAGGCCGCAGGGGTTAACGGGGAGCTGTTTTTT.

The chain carries TRBV5-4 and TRBJ2-5, with TRBD1 identical over 9 bases. This CDR3 is 13 amino acids long. The V segment lost 7 bases and the J segment 2 bases; nucleotides outside the gene matches: 3. Germline V lookup: CDR1 SGHNT, CDR2 YYREEE (reference sequence). The CDR3 here is CASGTGYQETQYF. DNA of the CDR3: TGTGCCAGCGGGACAGGGTATCAAGAGACCCAGTACTTC.

This chain links TRBV6-1 with TRBJ2-1; 8 nucleotides line up with TRBD1. Germline CDR1 and CDR2: MNHNS and SASEGT. This CDR3 has 15 amino acids. The J segment lost 2 bases and the V segment lost 5 bases, leaving 5 bases of the junction unmatched. The CDR3: CASSPRTGTYNEQFF. The CDR3 DNA follows: TGTGCCAGCAGTCCAAGGACAGGGACCTACAATGAGCAGTTCTTC.

The chain couples TRBV7-9 to TRBJ1-2, with TRBD1 as a possible D gene (6 bases). The V and J ends lost 10 bases and 6 bases respectively, with 24 bases between them. There are 15 residues in the CDR3. CDR1 and CDR2 (germline): SEHNR, FQNEAQ (reference sequence). CDR3 residues: CATSSSDRRGDGYTF. The CDR3 DNA sequence: TGTGCCACCTCATCCTCCGACAGGCGAGGGGATGGCTACACCTTC.

This clone was observed a handful of times. One end of the junction is discordant with germline, which a read error may explain. The rearrangement links TRBV19 to TRBJ2-6; D might be TRBD2 (6 bases). CDR3 length: 16 amino acids. Germline-derived CDR1 and CDR2 are LNHDA and SQIVND (reference sequence). The CDR3 nucleotides read TGTGCCAGTAGTCAGCGGGTAATCTCTGGGGCCAGCGTCCTGACTTTC. Its translation: CASSQRVISGASVLTF. The full variable domain, in which reference TRBV19 and TRBJ2-6 provide the parts outside the CDR3, is DGGITQSPKYLFRKEGQNVTLSCEQNLNHDAMYWYRQDPGQGLRLIYYSQIVNDFQKGDIAEGYSVSREKKESFPLTVTSAQKNPTAFYLCASSQRVISGASVLTFGAGSRLTVL.

The chain carries TRBV4-1 and TRBJ2-3; D not certain. The V end was cut by 4 bases, the J end by 2 bases, with 10 bases between. CDR3 length: 14 amino acids. Germline V CDR1 and CDR2: MGHRA, YSYEKL. In nucleotides, the CDR3 is TGCGCCAGCAGCCTAATTTTAGCCACAGATACGCAGTATTTT. It translates to CASSLILATDTQYF.

This rearrangement joins TRBV7-8 to TRBJ2-3, with 9 nucleotides matching TRBD2. The V and J ends lost 5 bases and 4 bases, in that order; junction bases with no gene match: 7. The germline CDR1 and CDR2 sequences are SGHVS and FQNEAQ. This CDR3 has 15 residues. In nucleotides, the CDR3 is TGTGCCAGCAGCCTTAGCGGGGGTATGCCAGATACGCAGTATTTT. Its protein is CASSLSGGMPDTQYF.

V and J are TRBV28 and TRBJ1-2; 9 nucleotides agree with TRBD1. Unmatched junction bases numbered 9, after V lost 8 bases and J lost 8 bases. CDR1 and CDR2 (germline): MDHEN, SYDVKM. The CDR3 is 13 residues long. CDR3 protein: CASQGQGAGGYTF. DNA for the CDR3: TGTGCCAGCCAGGGACAGGGAGCAGGGGGCTACACCTTC.

This chain connects TRBV5-1 to TRBJ1-1; the match to TRBD1 covers 7 bases. Trimming took 7 bases from V and 0 from J; bases not matched to a gene: 6. Germline values: CDR1 SGHRS, CDR2 YFSETQ. The CDR3 covers 14 residues. CDR3 nucleotides: TGCGCCAGCCAGGAGGGGGCAGTGAACACTGAAGCTTTCTTT. Amino acids: CASQEGAVNTEAFF.

The V and J genes are TRBV28 and TRBJ2-7; 8 bases agree with TRBD1. CDR1 and CDR2 (germline): MDHEN, SYDVKM. V lost 2 bases, J lost 3 bases, and 6 bases stayed unmatched. The CDR3 has 15 amino acids. Here the CDR3 reads CASSLSGQGIYEQYF. For the CDR3, the DNA is TGTGCCAGCAGTTTAAGCGGACAGGGTATCTACGAGCAGTACTTC.

The rearrangement links TRBV28 to TRBJ2-4; D is unresolved. The V end lost 6 bases, the J end lost 0 bases, and 9 bases lay between the germline ends. Germline V gives CDR1 MDHEN, CDR2 SYDVKM. The CDR3 loop spans 14 amino acids. DNA for the CDR3: TGTGCCAGCAGGGGCATCATAGCCAAAAACATTCAGTACTTC. Residues: CASRGIIAKNIQYF.